Shown below are 6 T cell receptor beta chains from a single sample sequenced in a study of regulatory T cells in long-lasting Graves disease. Time point meaning: persistent/refractory GD, antithyroid drugs over 5 years with positive TRAb. PBMC RNA served as the TCR library source. The TCR beta library used iRepertoire HTBI primers with Arm-PCR amplification of CDR3. TCRdb ran MiXCR on the multiplex PCR reads and lists one entry per CDR3 protein. Seen here are some 420,000 distinct CDR3 sequences, 20% to 25% observed once, and the top ten hold about 12%. The source was peripheral blood mononuclear cells (PBMCs), collected when the disease was refractory, from a patient treated with antithyroid drugs. These receptors were collected from a female donor with Graves disease.

The J gene is TRBJ1-1, the V gene TRBV7-2; 12 nucleotides line up with TRBD1. There are 14 residues in the CDR3. The V gene's germline CDR1 is SGHTA and CDR2 FQGNSA. J gave up 6 bases and V 5 bases, and 4 bases lay outside the gene matches. In nucleotides, the CDR3 is TGTGCCAGCAGCCCGGGACAGGGGGCTTCTGAAGCTTTCTTT. Translating it yields CASSPGQGASEAFF.

This clonotype was seen repeatedly, ten times or more. The J gene is TRBJ1-2, the V gene TRBV2; TRBD1 might be the D (5 bases). The V end was cut by 3 bases, the J end by 6 bases, with 11 bases between. The CDR3 is made up of 13 amino acids. Germline V gives CDR1 SNHLY, CDR2 FYNNEI. CDR3 in DNA: TGTGCCAGCAGTGAGGGCAGGGAGAATGGCTACACCTTC. Translation: CASSEGRENGYTF. Complete variable domain (other parts from reference TRBV2 and TRBJ1-2): EPEVTQTPSHQVTQMGQEVILRCVPISNHLYFYWYRQILGQKVEFLVSFYNNEISEKSEIFDDQFSVERPDGSNFTLKIRSTKLEDSAMYFCASSEGRENGYTFGSGTRLTVV.

This clonotype was picked up many times. J is TRBJ1-2 and V is TRBV28, with a possible D match to TRBD1 (5 bases). The CDR3 is 12 amino acids. The germline CDR1 and CDR2 sequences are MDHEN and SYDVKM. The CDR3 coding sequence is TGTGCGGCGGGTGACAGAGACTATGGCTACACCTTC. Amino acid sequence: CAAGDRDYGYTF.

This clonotype occurred many times. The gene calls are TRBV19 and TRBJ2-5; no definite D call. Deletions cut 9 bases from V and 4 bases from J, with 9 bases between. The germline gives CDR1 LNHDA, CDR2 SQIVND (reference sequence). This CDR3 has 11 residues. The DNA for the CDR3 is TGTGCCAGCAGCTTCTTAGAGACCCAGTACTTC. This sequence encodes CASSFLETQYF.

This clonotype was seen ten or more times. The chain carries TRBV11-3 and TRBJ2-4, with TRBD1 matching over 7 bases. The CDR3 extends over 17 amino acids. From germline, CDR1 is SGHNT and CDR2 YENEEA. Trimming cost V 1 base and J 1 base; bases outside gene matches: 7. CDR3 in DNA: TGTGCCAGCAGCTTAGGGGGACAGCTCCGGGCCAAAAACATTCAGTACTTC. Translation gives CASSLGGQLRAKNIQYF.

This clonotype was seen many times. The genes are TRBV28 and TRBJ1-6; tentatively, D is TRBD1 (6 bases). Trimming shortened V by 4 bases and J by 13 bases, and 17 bases separated the two germline ends. The CDR3 covers 14 residues. Germline V CDR1 and CDR2: MDHEN, SYDVKM. The CDR3 DNA reads TGTGCCAGCAGTTCTGGACAGTGGGGGGATCCCCTCCACTTT. The encoded protein is CASSSGQWGDPLHF.